This record concerns one TCR beta chain sequence. Its antigen is still unknown. This entry comes from a study of CD8+ T cells in alopecia areata. Study-wide points: With patients, TCR sharing proved less clear than in mice, a difference possibly related to HLA. For baseline CD8+ expansion, any link to response stays uncertain with one nonresponder. While tofacitinib was given, many expanded lesional clones persisted in scalp and blood.

Investigators isolated RNA and reverse transcribed it into cDNA to act as the sequencing template. Clones were sequenced by immunoSEQ multiplex PCR, and TCRdb holds only the in-frame ones, with some missing. This table has some 200,000 clones, about 60% appearing once. Trimming removed 1 base from V and 2 bases from J, with 5 bases in between. CDR1 and CDR2 from the germline V gene are SEHNR and FQNEAQ (reference sequence). The CDR3 loop spans 13 amino acids. Regarding treatment: oral pan-JAK inhibitor, 5-10 mg twice daily. Peripheral blood samples and lesional scalp punch biopsies were obtained from alopecia areata patients.

The receptor was isolated from a human donor with alopecia areata. The sample was CD4+ T cells sorted from blood, taken at week 4, from a patient treated with tofacitinib. This sequence joins TRBV7-9 and TRBJ2-5; D not certain. CDR3 in DNA: TGTGCCAGCAGCTTAGTTGGACAAGAGACCCAGTACTTC. Its translation is CASSLVGQETQYF.